These T cell receptor beta chains were read from a single sample in a study of T cell repertoires in cytomegalovirus infection. Antigens for these TCRs are unknown. TCRdb re-called the reads through MiXCR, storing one row per CDR3 protein. The table includes around 100,000 distinct CDR3 sequences, over 30% detected once. This specimen was CD8+ T cells from cultured PBMCs, taken from culture after CMV antigen stimulation. These receptors came from a human donor in good health (CMV status not recorded). Some clones in this sample may be carry-over from other donors' samples. Both conserved end residues are part of each CDR3. The D gene is left open where the match is weak. The size entry is marked missing in some rows and otherwise reads once, few, many or a size class.

NA	17	TRBV19	NA	TRBJ2-2	TGTGCCAGTAGTACCCGGGCCCAAGATGCGAACACCGGGGAGCTGTTTTTT	CASSTRAQDANTGELFF
TRBD2	15	TRBV6-1	NA	TRBJ2-1	TGTGCCAGCAGGGAAATAGCGGGTACCTACAATGAGCAGTTCTTC	CASREIAGTYNEQFF
NA	11	TRBV14	NA	TRBJ2-7	TGTGCCAGCGGCGACAGCTACGAGCAGTACTTC	CASGDSYEQYF
NA	13	TRBV6-2/TRBV6-3	NA	TRBJ1-1	TGTGCCAGCAGTCCACCAGGGATAACTGAAGCTTTCTTT	CASSPPGITEAFF
NA	13	TRBV27	few	TRBJ1-5	TGTGCCAGCAGTTTATCCGCCGCACCGCCCCAGCATTTT	CASSLSAAPPQHF
NA	17	TRBV29-1	NA	TRBJ2-1	TGCAGCGTTGAAGGTTTGGCGTTACTTGTGTCCTCCAATGAGCAGTTCTTC	CSVEGLALLVSSNEQFF
NA	14	TRBV6-2/TRBV6-3	NA	TRBJ2-7	TGTGCCAGCAGTTACGGTGGGGGATCCTACGAGCAGTACTTC	CASSYGGGSYEQYF
NA	15	TRBV20-1	NA	TRBJ1-5	TGCAGTGCTAGAGATCGTGGGCAGGGCCAACAGCCCCAGCATTTT	CSARDRGQGQQPQHF
NA	16	TRBV5-6	few	TRBJ2-1	TGTGCCAGCAGCTTGTTCGGACAGTGGTCCTACAATGAGCAGTTCTTC	CASSLFGQWSYNEQFF
NA	19	TRBV7-9	NA	TRBJ2-6	TGTGCCAGCAGCTCAGAACTGGGAACAACCAGCTCTGGGGCCAACGTCCTGACTTTC	CASSSELGTTSSGANVLTF
NA	14	TRBV7-9	NA	TRBJ1-2	TGTGCCAGCAGCAATGCATTGGCAGGGGATGGCTACACCTTC	CASSNALAGDGYTF
NA	14	TRBV19	once	TRBJ1-5	TGTGCCAGTAGTGTAGATCTCCTTGATCAGCCCCAGCATTTT	CASSVDLLDQPQHF
TRBD1	15	TRBV4-1	NA	TRBJ2-7	TGCACCAGCAGCCCTTCCGGACAGGGGTTCCACGAGCAGTACTTC	CTSSPSGQGFHEQYF
TRBD1	17	TRBV7-8	many	TRBJ2-3	TGTGCCAGCAGCTCGCGGAGACAGGGTGGTCGAACAGATACGCAGTATTTT	CASSSRRQGGRTDTQYF
NA	13	TRBV19	few	TRBJ1-1	TGTGCCAGTAGTATAACGGGGCACACTGAAGCTTTCTTT	CASSITGHTEAFF
NA	16	TRBV7-6	few	TRBJ2-3	TGTGCCAGCAGCATCAACCCGACAGGAGGTACAGATACGCAGTATTTT	CASSINPTGGTDTQYF
NA	14	TRBV7-9	few	TRBJ2-7	TGTGCCAGCAGCCCGGAACTGCACTCCTACGAGCAGTACTTC	CASSPELHSYEQYF
NA	16	TRBV4-2	many	TRBJ1-2	TGTGCCAGCAGCCAGACCTTTGGGACGGGCAACGGGGGCTACACCTTC	CASSQTFGTGNGGYTF
TRBD1	16	TRBV29-1	NA	TRBJ1-1	TGCAGCGTTGAAGATCTCGGACAGGTCGGTTACACTAAAGCTTTCTTT	CSVEDLGQVGYTKAFF